The clone carrying this T cell receptor (beta chain) appeared once. This entry is derived from a study of blood T cell repertoires in COVID-19. TCRdb keeps only in-frame clones here, not all; method: immunoSEQ multiplex PCR. The table has about 110,000 clones, more than 70% seen once. This CDR3 region has 16 residues. Trimming took off 1 base at V and 4 bases at J, with 16 bases between the two ends. Germline values: CDR1 SGHRS, CDR2 YFSETQ. The chain uses TRBV5-1 and TRBJ2-3; TRBD2 is a possible D gene (6 bases). The sequencing sample was made of peripheral blood. The clonotype originates from a woman in her 50s with acute or convalescent COVID-19. This CDR3 is CASSLISSGLSDTQYF. CDR3 coding DNA: TGCGCCAGCAGCTTGATTAGTAGCGGTTTGTCAGATACGCAGTATTTT.